What follows describes a single TCR beta chain. The entry originates in a study of patients and donors after allogeneic stem cell transplantation. TCRdb re-called the RT-PCR reads with MiXCR, one entry per CDR3 protein. The sample has approximately 200,000 distinct CDR3 sequences, about 37% seen once. Trimming took 6 bases from V and 5 from J; bases not matched to a gene: 14. Germline V lookup: CDR1 SNHLY, CDR2 FYNNEI. CDR3 size: 17 residues. The rearrangement joins TRBV2 to TRBJ1-5; TRBD1 aligns across 9 bases. This TCR derives from a human donor who was either an allogeneic HSCT recipient or a stem cell or donor lymphocyte infusion donor (not recorded which). It is not recorded whose cells these are; they may come from a transplant donor. Sequences were obtained from blood, either unsorted or a sorted T cell fraction (not recorded which). CDR3 nucleotide sequence: TGTGCCAGCAGGATTACAGGGGGCGTTGGGTATTATCAGCCCCAGCATTTT. Translation gives CASRITGGVGYYQPQHF.